Listed below are T cell receptor beta chains from one sample, sequenced in a study of CD8 T cells in Susac syndrome. TCRdb re-derived calls from the immunoSEQ multiplex PCR reads in MiXCR, one entry per CDR3 protein. Among roughly 120,000 distinct CDR3 sequences listed, 90% to 95% were seen once. The sample consisted of CD4+ T cells from PBMCs. These receptor sequences come from a human donor with multiple sclerosis. Both conserved end residues are part of each CDR3. The order of the fields is J gene, clone size, D gene, CDR3 length, V gene, CDR3 protein, CDR3 DNA. A D gene is named only where the DNA matches it firmly. Rows may omit the clone size; those that give it use once, few, many or a size class.

j_call: TRBJ2-5; clone_size: -; d_call: -; cdr3_length: 13; v_call: TRBV20-1; cdr3_aa: CSARNQDQETQYF; cdr3_nt: TGCAGTGCTAGAAACCAGGACCAAGAGACCCAGTACTTC
j_call: TRBJ2-1; clone_size: -; d_call: -; cdr3_length: 15; v_call: TRBV7-3; cdr3_aa: CASSVQGAAYNEQFF; cdr3_nt: TGTGCCAGCAGCGTACAAGGGGCTGCCTACAATGAGCAGTTCTTC
j_call: TRBJ1-1; clone_size: once; d_call: TRBD1; cdr3_length: 17; v_call: TRBV28; cdr3_aa: CASSFYAPGTGATEAFF; cdr3_nt: TGTGCCAGCAGTTTCTATGCTCCCGGGACAGGGGCGACTGAAGCTTTCTTT
j_call: TRBJ2-3; clone_size: -; d_call: TRBD2; cdr3_length: 17; v_call: TRBV7-9; cdr3_aa: CASRTGTKTRGTDTQYF; cdr3_nt: TGTGCCAGCAGGACCGGGACTAAGACACGTGGCACAGATACGCAGTATTTT
j_call: TRBJ1-2; clone_size: -; d_call: TRBD1; cdr3_length: 13; v_call: TRBV28; cdr3_aa: CASSGQGRGGYTF; cdr3_nt: TGTGCCAGCAGTGGACAGGGGAGAGGTGGCTACACCTTC
j_call: TRBJ2-3; clone_size: -; d_call: -; cdr3_length: 14; v_call: TRBV28; cdr3_aa: CASSLGPSTDTQYF; cdr3_nt: TGTGCCAGCAGTTTGGGGCCGAGCACAGATACGCAGTATTTT
j_call: TRBJ2-5; clone_size: -; d_call: -; cdr3_length: 13; v_call: TRBV28; cdr3_aa: CASSPPSTETQYF; cdr3_nt: TGTGCCAGCAGTCCACCTAGCACGGAGACCCAGTACTTC
j_call: TRBJ2-1; clone_size: -; d_call: -; cdr3_length: 13; v_call: TRBV5-1; cdr3_aa: CASSLGHYNEQFF; cdr3_nt: TGCGCCAGCAGCCTTGGACACTACAATGAGCAGTTCTTC
j_call: TRBJ1-5; clone_size: -; d_call: -; cdr3_length: 14; v_call: TRBV15; cdr3_aa: CATSRAQANQPQHF; cdr3_nt: TGTGCCACCAGCAGAGCGCAGGCGAATCAGCCCCAGCATTTT
j_call: TRBJ2-3; clone_size: -; d_call: -; cdr3_length: 13; v_call: TRBV2; cdr3_aa: CASSAEHGDTQYF; cdr3_nt: TGTGCCAGCAGTGCCGAGCACGGAGATACGCAGTATTTT
j_call: TRBJ1-1; clone_size: -; d_call: -; cdr3_length: 12; v_call: TRBV5-6; cdr3_aa: CASSLVSQAGQF; cdr3_nt: TGTGCCAGCAGCTTAGTTTCCCAAGCGGGGCAATTT
j_call: TRBJ2-1; clone_size: -; d_call: TRBD2; cdr3_length: 17; v_call: TRBV9; cdr3_aa: CASSVGATSGGYNEQFF; cdr3_nt: TGTGCCAGCAGCGTAGGCGCTACTAGCGGGGGTTACAATGAGCAGTTCTTC
j_call: TRBJ2-2; clone_size: -; d_call: TRBD1; cdr3_length: 16; v_call: TRBV7-8; cdr3_aa: CASSVRDRVDTGELFF; cdr3_nt: TGTGCCAGCAGCGTTCGGGACAGGGTAGACACCGGGGAGCTGTTTTTT
j_call: TRBJ1-2; clone_size: -; d_call: -; cdr3_length: 14; v_call: TRBV12-3/TRBV12-4; cdr3_aa: CASSFGQDVGGYTF; cdr3_nt: TGTGCCAGCAGTTTCGGCCAGGACGTGGGAGGCTACACCTTC
j_call: TRBJ2-1; clone_size: -; d_call: TRBD2; cdr3_length: 16; v_call: TRBV24-1; cdr3_aa: CATSDQTSGDYNEQFF; cdr3_nt: TGTGCCACCAGTGATCAGACTAGCGGGGACTACAATGAGCAGTTCTTC
j_call: TRBJ1-1; clone_size: -; d_call: -; cdr3_length: 11; v_call: TRBV20-1; cdr3_aa: CSAKLGTEAFF; cdr3_nt: TGCAGTGCCAAGCTGGGGACTGAAGCTTTCTTT
j_call: TRBJ2-3; clone_size: -; d_call: -; cdr3_length: 16; v_call: TRBV4-2; cdr3_aa: CASSPRKAGGTDTQYF; cdr3_nt: TGTGCCAGCAGCCCGCGCAAGGCCGGAGGCACAGATACGCAGTATTTT
j_call: TRBJ2-5; clone_size: -; d_call: -; cdr3_length: 13; v_call: TRBV9; cdr3_aa: CASSGRDEISQYF; cdr3_nt: TGTGCCAGCAGCGGACGGGACGAGATTTCCCAGTACTTC
j_call: TRBJ2-7; clone_size: -; d_call: -; cdr3_length: 18; v_call: TRBV4-2; cdr3_aa: CASSQDIHRSQFSYEQYF; cdr3_nt: TGTGCCAGCAGCCAAGATATACACAGGTCCCAATTCTCCTACGAGCAGTACTTC
j_call: TRBJ1-2; clone_size: -; d_call: TRBD1; cdr3_length: 13; v_call: TRBV3-1; cdr3_aa: CASSQGGTARYTF; cdr3_nt: TGTGCCAGCAGCCAAGGTGGGACAGCTCGCTACACCTTC
j_call: TRBJ1-2; clone_size: -; d_call: -; cdr3_length: 13; v_call: TRBV6-5; cdr3_aa: CASSYAPGYGYTF; cdr3_nt: TGTGCCAGCAGTTATGCCCCGGGTTATGGCTACACCTTC
j_call: TRBJ2-5; clone_size: -; d_call: -; cdr3_length: 17; v_call: TRBV28; cdr3_aa: CASLPRGHIQGGETQYF; cdr3_nt: TGTGCCAGCCTCCCCCGGGGGCATATACAAGGGGGAGAGACCCAGTACTTC
j_call: TRBJ1-3; clone_size: -; d_call: -; cdr3_length: 14; v_call: TRBV2; cdr3_aa: CAKQGTGFRNTIYF; cdr3_nt: TGTGCCAAACAGGGAACAGGCTTTCGAAACACCATATATTTT
j_call: TRBJ2-5; clone_size: once; d_call: -; cdr3_length: 13; v_call: TRBV7-7; cdr3_aa: CASSLERVETQYF; cdr3_nt: TGTGCTAGCAGCTTAGAGCGAGTAGAGACCCAGTACTTC
j_call: TRBJ2-5; clone_size: -; d_call: -; cdr3_length: 12; v_call: TRBV20-1; cdr3_aa: CSARGGFEAQYF; cdr3_nt: TGCAGTGCTCGAGGGGGTTTCGAGGCCCAGTACTTC
j_call: TRBJ2-2; clone_size: -; d_call: TRBD2; cdr3_length: 15; v_call: TRBV2; cdr3_aa: CASSELAGGTGELFF; cdr3_nt: TGTGCCAGCAGTGAATTAGCGGGGGGCACCGGGGAGCTGTTTTTT
j_call: TRBJ2-7; clone_size: -; d_call: -; cdr3_length: 13; v_call: TRBV6-1; cdr3_aa: CASSAQRGNEQYF; cdr3_nt: TGTGCCAGCAGTGCACAAAGGGGCAACGAGCAGTACTTC
j_call: TRBJ2-1; clone_size: -; d_call: TRBD2; cdr3_length: 15; v_call: TRBV20-1; cdr3_aa: CSASFQLAGGNEQFF; cdr3_nt: TGCAGTGCTAGTTTCCAACTAGCGGGGGGAAATGAGCAGTTCTTC
j_call: TRBJ2-4; clone_size: -; d_call: TRBD1; cdr3_length: 11; v_call: TRBV6-2/TRBV6-3; cdr3_aa: CATGDSTLQYF; cdr3_nt: TGTGCCACCGGGGACAGTACCCTTCAGTACTTC
j_call: TRBJ1-6; clone_size: -; d_call: -; cdr3_length: 14; v_call: TRBV20-1; cdr3_aa: CSALRLARDSPLHF; cdr3_nt: TGCAGTGCCCTTCGTCTTGCCCGTGATTCACCCCTCCACTTT
j_call: TRBJ1-6; clone_size: -; d_call: -; cdr3_length: 17; v_call: TRBV6-5; cdr3_aa: CASSYLDPGRGNSPLHF; cdr3_nt: TGTGCCAGCAGTTACTTGGACCCGGGGAGGGGTAATTCACCCCTCCACTTT
j_call: TRBJ1-6; clone_size: -; d_call: -; cdr3_length: 16; v_call: TRBV28; cdr3_aa: CASSLGDSRFRSPLHF; cdr3_nt: TGTGCCAGCAGTTTAGGCGACAGTCGCTTTCGGTCACCCCTCCACTTT
j_call: TRBJ1-5; clone_size: -; d_call: -; cdr3_length: 10; v_call: TRBV20-1; cdr3_aa: CSAEKGSQHF; cdr3_nt: TGCAGTGCCGAAAAGGGGTCCCAGCATTTT
j_call: TRBJ1-1; clone_size: -; d_call: -; cdr3_length: 14; v_call: TRBV5-6; cdr3_aa: CASSLAAASTEAFF; cdr3_nt: TGTGCCAGCAGCTTGGCCGCAGCCTCCACTGAAGCTTTCTTT
j_call: TRBJ1-4; clone_size: -; d_call: -; cdr3_length: 15; v_call: TRBV5-1; cdr3_aa: CASSPGPNGEEKLFF; cdr3_nt: TGCGCCAGCAGCCCCGGGCCCAACGGCGAGGAAAAACTGTTTTTT
j_call: TRBJ2-7; clone_size: -; d_call: TRBD1; cdr3_length: 15; v_call: TRBV12-3/TRBV12-4; cdr3_aa: CASTEGQGAYHEQYF; cdr3_nt: TGTGCCAGCACCGAAGGACAGGGGGCATACCACGAGCAGTACTTC
j_call: TRBJ2-1; clone_size: -; d_call: -; cdr3_length: 15; v_call: TRBV6-2/TRBV6-3; cdr3_aa: CASSYSMVSGNEQFF; cdr3_nt: TGTGCCAGCAGTTACTCGATGGTTAGCGGCAATGAGCAGTTCTTC
j_call: TRBJ2-6; clone_size: -; d_call: TRBD2; cdr3_length: 15; v_call: TRBV10-3; cdr3_aa: CAISAGGTGANVLTF; cdr3_nt: TGTGCCATCAGTGCGGGGGGAACTGGGGCCAACGTCCTGACTTTC
j_call: TRBJ1-6; clone_size: -; d_call: -; cdr3_length: 13; v_call: TRBV2; cdr3_aa: CASIGGNNSPLHF; cdr3_nt: TGTGCCAGCATCGGGGGGAACAATTCACCCCTCCACTTT
j_call: TRBJ2-5; clone_size: -; d_call: -; cdr3_length: 16; v_call: TRBV3-1; cdr3_aa: CASSQGDAGDGETQYF; cdr3_nt: TGTGCCAGCAGCCAAGGGGACGCTGGGGATGGTGAGACCCAGTACTTC
j_call: TRBJ1-1; clone_size: -; d_call: -; cdr3_length: 14; v_call: TRBV10-3; cdr3_aa: CATRPGKGHTEAFF; cdr3_nt: TGTGCCACCCGACCTGGGAAGGGTCACACTGAAGCTTTCTTT
j_call: TRBJ2-7; clone_size: -; d_call: -; cdr3_length: 15; v_call: TRBV5-6; cdr3_aa: CASRRRDRRYGEQYF; cdr3_nt: TGTGCCAGCAGGCGCCGGGACCGACGATACGGAGAGCAGTACTTC
j_call: TRBJ2-1; clone_size: -; d_call: TRBD2; cdr3_length: 19; v_call: TRBV24-1; cdr3_aa: CATRTLAGGPYHSYNEQFF; cdr3_nt: TGTGCCACCAGAACGCTAGCGGGGGGACCCTACCACTCCTACAATGAGCAGTTCTTC
j_call: TRBJ2-4; clone_size: once; d_call: TRBD2; cdr3_length: 14; v_call: TRBV20-1; cdr3_aa: CSARMTSGANIQYF; cdr3_nt: TGCAGTGCTAGGATGACTAGCGGGGCAAACATTCAGTACTTC
j_call: TRBJ2-2; clone_size: -; d_call: -; cdr3_length: 13; v_call: TRBV24-1; cdr3_aa: CATLQQNTGELFF; cdr3_nt: TGTGCCACCCTACAACAGAACACCGGGGAGCTGTTTTTT
j_call: TRBJ1-2; clone_size: -; d_call: TRBD1; cdr3_length: 13; v_call: TRBV20-1; cdr3_aa: CSARLRGRNGYTF; cdr3_nt: TGCAGTGCTCGTCTAAGGGGGCGGAATGGCTACACCTTC
j_call: TRBJ2-6; clone_size: -; d_call: TRBD1; cdr3_length: 18; v_call: TRBV20-1; cdr3_aa: CSARGGGQGSSGANVLTF; cdr3_nt: TGCAGTGCTAGAGGCGGGGGACAGGGTTCATCTGGGGCCAACGTCCTGACTTTC
j_call: TRBJ2-1; clone_size: -; d_call: -; cdr3_length: 13; v_call: TRBV30; cdr3_aa: CAWSRGHYNEQFF; cdr3_nt: TGTGCCTGGAGTCGGGGACACTACAATGAGCAGTTCTTC
j_call: TRBJ2-7; clone_size: -; d_call: -; cdr3_length: 11; v_call: TRBV20-1; cdr3_aa: CSAPRGNEQYF; cdr3_nt: TGCAGTGCCCCGAGAGGCAACGAGCAGTACTTC
j_call: TRBJ2-4; clone_size: -; d_call: TRBD1; cdr3_length: 17; v_call: TRBV4-2; cdr3_aa: CASSQVGTGLAKNIQYF; cdr3_nt: TGTGCCAGCAGCCAAGTGGGGACAGGCCTAGCCAAAAACATTCAGTACTTC
j_call: TRBJ2-5; clone_size: few; d_call: TRBD2; cdr3_length: 15; v_call: TRBV5-4; cdr3_aa: CASSLRLAGEETQYF; cdr3_nt: TGTGCCAGCAGCTTGAGGCTAGCGGGGGAAGAGACCCAGTACTTC
j_call: TRBJ1-1; clone_size: once; d_call: -; cdr3_length: 14; v_call: TRBV18; cdr3_aa: CASSPRPAGTEAFF; cdr3_nt: TGTGCCAGCTCACCACGTCCGGCTGGAACTGAAGCTTTCTTT
j_call: TRBJ1-5; clone_size: few; d_call: -; cdr3_length: 12; v_call: TRBV7-2; cdr3_aa: CASSLAGRPQHF; cdr3_nt: TGTGCCAGCAGCTTAGCAGGTCGACCCCAGCATTTT
j_call: TRBJ1-5; clone_size: -; d_call: -; cdr3_length: 21; v_call: TRBV3-1; cdr3_aa: CASSQDRHHRNNPYSNQPQHF; cdr3_nt: TGTGCCAGCAGCCAAGATCGCCACCACAGGAATAACCCTTATAGCAATCAGCCCCAGCATTTT
j_call: TRBJ2-7; clone_size: once; d_call: TRBD1; cdr3_length: 14; v_call: TRBV12-3/TRBV12-4; cdr3_aa: CASSTGTVIYEQYF; cdr3_nt: TGTGCCAGCAGCACCGGGACAGTGATTTACGAGCAGTACTTC
j_call: TRBJ1-1; clone_size: -; d_call: -; cdr3_length: 14; v_call: TRBV7-9; cdr3_aa: CASSVGHLNTEAFF; cdr3_nt: TGTGCCAGCAGCGTCGGACACTTGAACACTGAAGCTTTCTTT